This T cell receptor (beta chain) came from a study of radiotherapy plus CTLA-4 blockade in lung cancer. Study observations and caveats: The study found tumor-derived TCR clones expanded in blood after radiotherapy plus ipilimumab. According to reports, early shifts in blood T cell clones, alongside interferon-beta, forecast response most accurately.

To note about this clone: Its antigen is unidentified.

Sequenced by immunoSEQ multiplex PCR; TCRdb stores in-frame clones only, minus some. The data show 34,000 or so clones, around 75% seen once. Germline V gene data show CDR1 as SEHNR and CDR2 as FQNEAQ (reference sequence). The ends were cut back, 5 bases at V and 5 bases at J, with 13 bases in the middle. The CDR3 covers 14 residues. CTLA-4 blockade with ipilimumab, together with focal radiation, was given to patients with chemo-refractory metastatic non-small-cell lung cancer. The rearrangement uses TRBV7-9 and TRBJ2-4, with D possibly being TRBD2 (6 bases). The sequences come from peripheral blood, collected from a patient treated with radiotherapy plus ipilimumab. This TCR derives from a human donor with non-small cell lung cancer that progressed on radiotherapy plus ipilimumab. In DNA form, the CDR3 reads TGTGCCAGCAGCCTCGCCCGGGAGCAAAACATTCAGTACTTC. Translating it yields CASSLAREQNIQYF.